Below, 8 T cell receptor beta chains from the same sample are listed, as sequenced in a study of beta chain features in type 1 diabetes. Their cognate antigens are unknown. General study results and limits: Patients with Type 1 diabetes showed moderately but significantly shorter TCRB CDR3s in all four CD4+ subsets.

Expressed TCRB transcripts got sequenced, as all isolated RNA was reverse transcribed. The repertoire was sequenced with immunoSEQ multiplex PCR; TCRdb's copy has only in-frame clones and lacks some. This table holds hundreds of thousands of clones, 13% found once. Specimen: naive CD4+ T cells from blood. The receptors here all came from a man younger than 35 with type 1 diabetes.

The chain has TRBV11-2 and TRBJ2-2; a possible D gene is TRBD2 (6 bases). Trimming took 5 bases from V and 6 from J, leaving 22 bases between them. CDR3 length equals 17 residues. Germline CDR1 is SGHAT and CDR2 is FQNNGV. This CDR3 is CASSQVGGTGVAGELFF. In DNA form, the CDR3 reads TGTGCCAGCAGCCAAGTAGGCGGGACTGGGGTGGCCGGGGAGCTGTTTTTT.

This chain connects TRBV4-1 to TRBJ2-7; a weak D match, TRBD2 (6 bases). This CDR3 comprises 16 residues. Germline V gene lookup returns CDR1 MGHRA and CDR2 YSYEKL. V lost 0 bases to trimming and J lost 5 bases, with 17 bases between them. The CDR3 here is CASSQDPAGGGNEQYF. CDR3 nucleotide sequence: TGCGCCAGCAGCCAAGACCCCGCTGGGGGAGGAAACGAGCAGTACTTC.

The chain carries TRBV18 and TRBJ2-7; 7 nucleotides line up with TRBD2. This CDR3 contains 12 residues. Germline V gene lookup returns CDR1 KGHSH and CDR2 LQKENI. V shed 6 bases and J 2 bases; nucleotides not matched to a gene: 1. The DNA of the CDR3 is TGTGCCAGCTCGGGGGGGGCCTACGAGCAGTACTTC. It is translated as CASSGGAYEQYF.

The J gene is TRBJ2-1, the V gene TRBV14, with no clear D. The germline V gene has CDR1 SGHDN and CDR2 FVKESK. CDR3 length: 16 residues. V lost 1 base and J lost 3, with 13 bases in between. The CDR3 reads CASSQGAVTYYNEQFF. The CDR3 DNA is TGTGCCAGCAGCCAAGGAGCAGTGACATACTACAATGAGCAGTTCTTC.

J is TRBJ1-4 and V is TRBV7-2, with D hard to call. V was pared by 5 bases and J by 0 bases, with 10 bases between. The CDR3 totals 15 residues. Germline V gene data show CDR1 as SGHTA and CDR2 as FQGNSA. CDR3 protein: CASSPTRATNEKLFF. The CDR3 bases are TGTGCCAGCAGCCCCACCCGTGCAACTAATGAAAAACTGTTTTTT.

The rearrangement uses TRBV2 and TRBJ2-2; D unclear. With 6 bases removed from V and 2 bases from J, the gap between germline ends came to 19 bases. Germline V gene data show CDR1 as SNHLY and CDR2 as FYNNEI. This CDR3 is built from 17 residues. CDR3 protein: CASSLLSLGRNTGELFF. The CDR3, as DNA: TGTGCCAGCAGCCTCTTGTCCTTGGGTCGAAACACCGGGGAGCTGTTTTTT.

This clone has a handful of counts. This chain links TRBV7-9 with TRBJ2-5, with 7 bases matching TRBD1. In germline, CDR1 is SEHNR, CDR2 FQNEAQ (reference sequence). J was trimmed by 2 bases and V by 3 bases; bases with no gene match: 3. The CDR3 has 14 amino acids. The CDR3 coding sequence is TGTGCCAGCAGCTTGGGGACAGCACAAGAGACCCAGTACTTC. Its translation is CASSLGTAQETQYF. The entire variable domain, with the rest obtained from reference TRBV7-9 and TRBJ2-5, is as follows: DTGVSQNPRHKITKRGQNVTFRCDPISEHNRLYWYRQTLGQGPEFLTYFQNEAQLEKSRLLSDRFSAERPKGSFSTLEIQRTEQGDSAMYLCASSLGTAQETQYFGPGTRLLVL.

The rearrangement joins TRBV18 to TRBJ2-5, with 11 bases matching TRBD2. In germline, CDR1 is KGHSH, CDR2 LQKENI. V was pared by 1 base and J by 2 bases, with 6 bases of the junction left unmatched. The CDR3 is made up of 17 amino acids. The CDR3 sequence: CASSPRSGTSGQETQYF. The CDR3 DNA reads TGTGCCAGCTCACCACGCTCCGGGACTAGCGGACAAGAGACCCAGTACTTC.